This is a list of T cell receptor beta chains from one sample in a study of CD8 T cells in Susac syndrome. TCRdb analysed the immunoSEQ multiplex PCR reads with MiXCR anew, one entry per CDR3 protein. The table records roughly 190,000 distinct CDR3 sequences, just under 95% of them present only once. The specimen was CD4+ T cells from PBMCs. The receptors come from a human donor in good health. CDR3s include the opening cysteine and the closing phenylalanine or tryptophan. The D gene is left open where the match is weak. Where a row states a size, it is once, few, many or the class of an expanded clone; other rows omit it.

CDR3 protein: CASSLGHLYEQYF
CDR3 DNA: TGTGCCAGCAGCTTAGGGCATCTATACGAGCAGTACTTC
clone size: -
J gene: TRBJ2-7
D gene: -
V gene: TRBV7-9

CDR3 protein: CASSSPGLEGYEQYF
CDR3 DNA: TGTGCCAGCAGTTCCCCGGGACTGGAGGGGTACGAGCAGTACTTC
clone size: -
J gene: TRBJ2-7
D gene: -
V gene: TRBV28

CDR3 protein: CASSLNRPEYGYTF
CDR3 DNA: TGTGCCAGCAGCCTCAACAGGCCGGAGTATGGCTACACCTTC
clone size: -
J gene: TRBJ1-2
D gene: -
V gene: TRBV11-2

CDR3 protein: CSARKLGRYEQYF
CDR3 DNA: TGCAGTGCTAGAAAGCTTGGAAGGTACGAGCAGTACTTC
clone size: -
J gene: TRBJ2-7
D gene: -
V gene: TRBV20-1

CDR3 protein: CSVEPSPGQPQHF
CDR3 DNA: TGCAGCGTTGAACCCTCGCCCGGACAGCCCCAGCATTTT
clone size: -
J gene: TRBJ1-5
D gene: -
V gene: TRBV29-1

CDR3 protein: CAWKRPSSGANVLTF
CDR3 DNA: TGTGCCTGGAAGAGACCCAGCTCTGGGGCCAACGTCCTGACTTTC
clone size: -
J gene: TRBJ2-6
D gene: -
V gene: TRBV30

CDR3 protein: CSVDSASGLGGTDTQYF
CDR3 DNA: TGCAGCGTTGATTCGGCTAGCGGGCTAGGAGGCACAGATACGCAGTATTTT
clone size: once
J gene: TRBJ2-3
D gene: TRBD2
V gene: TRBV29-1

CDR3 protein: CSAKQRPVEQYF
CDR3 DNA: TGCAGTGCTAAACAACGGCCAGTCGAGCAGTACTTC
clone size: once
J gene: TRBJ2-7
D gene: -
V gene: TRBV20-1

CDR3 protein: CASSFGAGSGETQYF
CDR3 DNA: TGTGCCAGCAGTTTCGGGGCAGGGTCCGGAGAGACCCAGTACTTC
clone size: -
J gene: TRBJ2-5
D gene: -
V gene: TRBV27

CDR3 protein: CASSLDPGQNYGYTF
CDR3 DNA: TGTGCCAGCAGCTTGGATCCGGGACAGAACTATGGCTACACCTTC
clone size: -
J gene: TRBJ1-2
D gene: TRBD1
V gene: TRBV5-4

CDR3 protein: CASSLSSREAFF
CDR3 DNA: TGTGCCAGCAGCTTAAGCAGCCGTGAAGCTTTCTTT
clone size: -
J gene: TRBJ1-1
D gene: -
V gene: TRBV7-9

CDR3 protein: CASSPWSQANQPQHF
CDR3 DNA: TGTGCCAGCAGCCCCTGGAGCCAGGCCAATCAGCCCCAGCATTTT
clone size: -
J gene: TRBJ1-5
D gene: -
V gene: TRBV7-2

CDR3 protein: CATSRDNVGTDTQYF
CDR3 DNA: TGTGCCACCAGCAGAGATAACGTGGGCACAGATACGCAGTATTTT
clone size: -
J gene: TRBJ2-3
D gene: -
V gene: TRBV15

CDR3 protein: CASSWGDTGELFF
CDR3 DNA: TGTGCCAGCAGTTGGGGTGACACCGGGGAGCTGTTTTTT
clone size: -
J gene: TRBJ2-2
D gene: -
V gene: TRBV6-5

CDR3 protein: CSVVAQGDYAKNIQYF
CDR3 DNA: TGCAGCGTGGTAGCACAGGGGGATTACGCCAAAAACATTCAGTACTTC
clone size: once
J gene: TRBJ2-4
D gene: TRBD1
V gene: TRBV29-1

CDR3 protein: CASSLTPTAEAFF
CDR3 DNA: TGTGCCAGCAGCTTAACCCCGACAGCTGAAGCTTTCTTT
clone size: -
J gene: TRBJ1-1
D gene: -
V gene: TRBV7-3

CDR3 protein: CSASDRANYGYTF
CDR3 DNA: TGCAGTGCTAGCGACAGGGCTAACTATGGCTACACCTTC
clone size: -
J gene: TRBJ1-2
D gene: TRBD1
V gene: TRBV20-1